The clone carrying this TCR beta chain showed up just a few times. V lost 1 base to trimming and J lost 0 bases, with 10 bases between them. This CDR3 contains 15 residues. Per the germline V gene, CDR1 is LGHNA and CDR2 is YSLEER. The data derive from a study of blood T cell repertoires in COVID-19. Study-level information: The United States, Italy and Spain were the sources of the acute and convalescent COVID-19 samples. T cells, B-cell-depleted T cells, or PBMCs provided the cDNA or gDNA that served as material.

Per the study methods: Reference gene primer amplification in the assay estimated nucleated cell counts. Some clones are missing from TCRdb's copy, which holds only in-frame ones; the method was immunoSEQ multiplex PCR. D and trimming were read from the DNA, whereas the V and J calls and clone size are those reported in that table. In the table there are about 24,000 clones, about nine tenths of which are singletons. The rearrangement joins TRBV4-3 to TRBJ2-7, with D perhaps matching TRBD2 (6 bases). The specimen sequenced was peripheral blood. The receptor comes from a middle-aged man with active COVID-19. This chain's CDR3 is CASSQGLVLSYEQYF. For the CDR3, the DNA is TGCGCCAGCAGCCAAGGACTAGTTCTCTCCTACGAGCAGTACTTC.